This TCR beta chain was retrieved from a study of blood T cell repertoires in COVID-19. Study-wide context: From the United States, Italy and Spain came samples of acute and convalescent COVID-19. PBMCs, B-cell-depleted T cells, or T cells were the source of the cDNA or gDNA that made up the material.

Participants were placed into cohorts based on the clinical history they reported. In germline, CDR1 is LNHDA, CDR2 SQIVND (reference sequence). The CDR3 is made up of 14 amino acids. Trimming took 3 bases from V and 4 from J, leaving 12 bases between them. The repertoire was sequenced with immunoSEQ multiplex PCR; TCRdb's copy has only in-frame clones and lacks some. The table has 250,000 to 350,000 clones, around 87% seen once. This sequence joins TRBV19 and TRBJ1-1, with a weak D call TRBD1 (6 bases). Material for sequencing was PBMCs or T cells enriched from blood (not recorded which). The origin of this receptor is a woman aged 25 to 39 who had recovered from COVID-19. CDR3 sequence (DNA): TGTGCCAGTAGTATTCTTGTACAGGGCACTGAAGCTTTCTTT. Protein sequence: CASSILVQGTEAFF.